This T cell receptor (beta chain) was identified in a study of radiation and T cells in renal cell carcinoma. The time point is: baseline pretreatment blood. The treatment is: 15 Gy SBRT to primary tumor, nephrectomy 4 weeks later. Blood was sampled at baseline, 2 weeks and 4 weeks after SBRT. This renal cell carcinoma was of the clear cell type. V lost 8 bases to trimming and J lost 5 bases, with 12 bases between them. This CDR3 is built from 12 residues. Looked up from germline, CDR1 is MNHEY and CDR2 is SVGAGI. Assay: immunoSEQ multiplex PCR; the TCRdb copy retains only in-frame clones and omits some. The sample has approximately 150,000 clones, over 80% seen once; the top ten hold roughly a quarter.

V gene TRBV6-5 combines with J gene TRBJ1-1; no definite D call. Sequencing used blood, obtained from a patient whose treatment included radiotherapy and nephrectomy. This TCR came from a woman between 45 and 65 years old with renal cell carcinoma. CDR3 loop: CASQALGTEAFF. The CDR3 DNA is TGTGCCAGCCAGGCACTCGGAACTGAAGCTTTCTTT.